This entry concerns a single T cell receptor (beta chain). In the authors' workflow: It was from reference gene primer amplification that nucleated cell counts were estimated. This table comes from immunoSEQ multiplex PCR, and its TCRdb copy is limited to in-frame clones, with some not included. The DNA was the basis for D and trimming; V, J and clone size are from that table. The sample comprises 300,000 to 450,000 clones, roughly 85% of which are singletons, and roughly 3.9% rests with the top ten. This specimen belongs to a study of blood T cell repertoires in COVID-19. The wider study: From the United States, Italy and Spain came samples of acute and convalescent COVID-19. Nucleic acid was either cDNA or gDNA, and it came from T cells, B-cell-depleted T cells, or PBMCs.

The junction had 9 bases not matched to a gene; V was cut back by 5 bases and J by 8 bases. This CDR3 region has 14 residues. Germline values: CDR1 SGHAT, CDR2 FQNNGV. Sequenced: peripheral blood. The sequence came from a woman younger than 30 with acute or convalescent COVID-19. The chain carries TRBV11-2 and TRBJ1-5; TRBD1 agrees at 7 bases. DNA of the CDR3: TGTGCCAGCAGCCCCGGACAGGTAGAAAAGCCCCAGCATTTT. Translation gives CASSPGQVEKPQHF.